The subject of this entry is one T cell receptor beta chain. At least ten counts were recorded for this clonotype. Its antigen is unknown. This could be a read error, since a much larger clone is one nucleotide away. Library preparation used multiplex PCR. The reads were generated on an Illumina HiSeq 4000. TCR beta libraries were built with iRepertoire HTBI primers and Arm-PCR amplification of CDR3 regions. Gel purification was performed on PCR products prior to sequencing. The original methods were these. Gene usage analysis of CDR3 amino acid clonotypes used the roughly 60 TRBV and more than 13 TRBJ segments found across samples. COPE and FqMerger were used to merge filtered high-quality paired reads into contigs. Contigs were aligned with BLAST to IMGT TRBV, TRBD and TRBJ reference genes, and CDR3 was defined per IMGT. Any clonotype with a frequency above 0.1% was counted as a highly expanded clone. Shannon entropy was used to measure repertoire diversity, and the Gini coefficient was used to measure V-J evenness. A clonotype was considered public if more than one individual shared it. The raw public data were reprocessed by TCRdb itself: fastp quality trimming at Q25, MiXCR clonotype calling, in-frame beta chains only. Rows merge per CDR3 protein into single entries with the most common DNA and genes. The V and J calls here are based on TCRdb, not the publication. Across this sample there are approximately 400,000 distinct CDR3 sequences, with 15% seen only once. The ten largest make up around 7.6% of the sample.

The data were obtained in a study of regulatory T cells in long-lasting Graves disease (dated by TCRdb to 2020 to 2023). Describing the broader study: Antithyroid drugs had been taken for less than 3 months by newly diagnosed Graves' disease patients. Peripheral blood TCR sequencing and RNA sequencing compared persistent Graves' disease patients with newly diagnosed Graves' disease patients. TCR sequencing covered roughly 13 persistent and around 20 newly diagnosed Graves' disease patients, some 33 samples in total. The study was conducted in China and was registered as a clinical trial. Broad study findings and their caveats: Sequencing and analysis were limited to the TCR beta chain. Preferential use of TRBV28, TRBJ1-2 and TRBJ2-5 was observed in persistent disease, whereas TRBV20-1 and TRBJ2-1 were favored in newly diagnosed disease. The authors noted that the small sample size was a limitation that may lower accuracy. The study examined only peripheral blood because the primary lesion, thyroid tissue, could not be accessed. A larger number of public clonotypes was shared among persistent patients (fewer than 3,000) than among newly diagnosed patients (approximately 930). Persistent Graves' disease patients showed lower TCR Shannon entropy and fewer highly expanded clones than newly diagnosed patients, suggesting clonal expansion.

Per the publication, the time point label means: newly diagnosed GD, antithyroid drugs for less than 3 months. For both TCR sequencing and RNA sequencing, RNA was extracted from PBMCs using TRIzol. Graves' disease was diagnosed according to American Thyroid Association guidelines. Patients were recruited from an endocrinology department in Xi'an, China. From each patient, around 9.3 milliliters of peripheral blood was collected into an EDTA anticoagulant tube. PBMCs were isolated by Ficoll Paque Plus density gradient separation without further T cell sorting. An Agilent 2100 Bioanalyzer and agarose gel were used to check RNA quality, while a NanoDrop 2000 measured RNA concentration. Looking up the germline V gene (reference sequence) yields CDR1 SEHNR and CDR2 FQNEAQ. The CDR3 numbers 12 residues from cysteine through phenylalanine. Only CDR3 DNA is held: 36 bases, read in frame from base 1. V was cut back by 1 base and J by 5 bases, leaving a gap of 3 bases between them.

This sample also belongs to another study, concerning T cells in Graves' hyperthyroidism and ophthalmopathy. Looking at the second paper: A patient counted as having stable Graves' hyperthyroidism if no progression to ophthalmopathy occurred over 18 months of follow-up. Hyperthyroidism patients were aged 18 to 65 years and newly diagnosed, with disease duration of less than 2 months. Patients with uncontrolled infections, other autoimmune diseases, pregnancy or lactation were excluded. Diagnoses were based on clinical symptoms, serum thyroxine and TRAb, thyroid ultrasound and orbital computed tomography. For the first round of RT-PCR on the TCR CDR3, the HTBI primer set was used together with the Qiagen OneStep RT-PCR kit. Most expanded thyroid clonotypes (frequency above 0.001) were also detected in blood, suggesting blood repertoires may reflect thyroid immune responses. In cross-validation, a model built on a 13 V-J signature told ophthalmopathy apart from stable hyperthyroidism with roughly 87% sensitivity and about 81% specificity, and in testing the same model reached 80%/75%. In validation, the model predicted progression to ophthalmopathy with around 71% sensitivity and about 72% specificity, a median of about 6.7 months before onset. To identify TCR V-J signatures that set the groups apart, the researchers used a discovery cohort of 100 patients, made up of approximately 43 with Graves' ophthalmopathy and 57 with stable Graves' hyperthyroidism. Prospective prediction of ophthalmopathy was tested in an independent validation cohort of fewer than 20 hyperthyroidism patients and approximately 17 patients who later progressed to ophthalmopathy. The approximately 97 discovery patients were randomly divided into training and test sets at a 7:3 ratio. In addition, the study compared T-cell repertoires in thyroid tissue and in blood from roughly 6 Graves' hyperthyroidism patients. Following sampling, methimazole starting at 30 mg daily was given to hyperthyroidism patients, and high-dose intravenous methylprednisolone was given to ophthalmopathy patients. Libraries were constructed in a second round of multiplex PCR, after which size selection and purification were carried out. Paired-end sequencing of the libraries was performed with 100 bp reads on an Illumina HiSeq2000. SOAPnuke was used to process the raw data, with reads discarded if the reads contained adapters or uncalled bases, had a mean Phred below 15, or lacked an exact constant-primer or identifier match. High-quality paired reads were merged with COPE v1.2.5, and unique nucleotide sequences were defined as clonotypes. Clonotypes were aligned to IMGT TRBV, TRBD and TRBJ reference segments using MiTCR v1.1. The analysis was restricted to V-J combinations with a frequency above 0.0001, which together covered about 99% of the repertoires. The TCS score was defined as the ratio of F50 (clonal expansion) to E x V (chaos), calculated using BLOSUM62-based TCRdist between CDR3 peptides within each V-J. Welch's t-statistics and random forest reduced around 550 V-J features to 13, which were used in a naive Bayes classifier (R e1071). No statistical method was used to fix the sample size in advance, and group allocation was not hidden from the investigators. The paper describes TCR Vbeta CDR3 sequencing of 120 to 150 peripheral blood samples, made up of roughly 40 ophthalmopathy patients, 70 to 80 hyperthyroidism patients and some 17 progressor patients.

The sequence is built from TRBV7-9 and TRBJ1-5, with no reliable assignment of the D segment. The TCR comes from a middle-aged woman with Graves disease. Donor details come from another sample of the same person, matched by shared clones. The source material was peripheral blood mononuclear cells (PBMCs), sampled at new diagnosis, from a patient treated with antithyroid drugs. The DNA sequence is as follows: TGTGCCAGCAGCTTAGAAGATCAGCCCCAGCATTTT. Its coded protein is CASSLEDQPQHF.